A selection of T cell receptor beta chains follows, all from one sample in a study of blood T cell repertoires in COVID-19. Method: immunoSEQ multiplex PCR; TCRdb's copy keeps in-frame clones and lacks some. The sample yields more than 45,000 clones, around nine tenths seen once. Material: peripheral blood. The receptors originated from a woman between 65 and 79 years old with active COVID-19. CDR3s include the opening cysteine and the closing phenylalanine or tryptophan.

TRBV12-3/TRBV12-4,TRBJ1-6,CASSLAGGVPLHF
TRBV3-1/TRBV3-2,TRBJ1-1,CASSQHGQGVTEAFF
TRBV19,TRBJ2-3,CAISLGAGDTQYF
TRBV25-1,TRBJ2-6,CATLAGGLSGANVLTF
TRBV30,TRBJ2-6,CAWAYPRPRGYSGTNVLTF
TRBV5-6,TRBJ2-3,CASAGDTTSTDTQYF
TRBV30,TRBJ1-2,CAWTPTGDLHGYTF
TRBV5-1,TRBJ2-1,CASSLDTSGSVNEQFF
TRBV30,TRBJ1-5,CAWSVGENQPQHF
TRBV9,TRBJ2-1,CASSVGFGRNNEQFF
TRBV4-1,TRBJ2-2,CASSQPRDSLGGELFF
TRBV5-1,TRBJ1-4,CASSFTGSGLTNEKLFF
TRBV18,TRBJ1-2,CASSPVPDDGGGYTF
TRBV6-6,TRBJ1-5,CASIKQGARRQPQHF
TRBV27,TRBJ2-3,CASSDRVVEYTSSSTDTQYF
TRBV7-9,TRBJ2-7,CASSVTYEQYF
TRBV27,TRBJ2-2,CASSPTRRNTGELFF
TRBV7-2,TRBJ2-7,CASSAYYEQYF
TRBV18,TRBJ2-3,CASSPSPGSADTQYF
TRBV6-5,TRBJ2-5,CASTGRGGEETQYF
TRBV5-6,TRBJ2-7,CASSPDRGGSYEQYF
TRBV5-6,TRBJ2-5,CASSLIESFQETQYF
TRBV2,TRBJ2-1,CASSLAGGTSYNEQFF
TRBV11-2,TRBJ2-3,CASSLLAGLADTQYF
TRBV18,TRBJ1-5,CASSSGQVGNQPQHF
TRBV19,TRBJ2-7,CASSIRPRDAAVDEQYF
TRBV11-3,TRBJ2-2,CASSLGQTNTGELFF
TRBV5-1,TRBJ1-5,CASRRALGQPQHF
TRBV6-1,TRBJ2-5,CASSEELAENETQYF
TRBV3-1/TRBV3-2,TRBJ1-1,CASSRQLLAEAFF
TRBV27,TRBJ1-2,CASSLKGQLIGGYTF
TRBV3-1/TRBV3-2,TRBJ2-3,CASSRKPGGSDTDTQYF
TRBV19,TRBJ2-1,CASTSGPYNEQFF
TRBV3-1/TRBV3-2,TRBJ1-5,CASSQGDRGRFQPQHF
TRBV28,TRBJ1-2,CASSSDRGSHNTF
TRBV6-2/TRBV6-3,TRBJ2-2,CASSYAGTYTGELFF
TRBV6-4,TRBJ2-1,CASSDAAGGPNEQFF
TRBV18,TRBJ1-1,CASSPPAGEGTEAFF
TRBV28,TRBJ2-3,CASSSILAGYTDTQYF
TRBV2,TRBJ2-7,CASREPGQGAREQYF
TRBV7-3,TRBJ1-2,CASSSTGSTNYGYTF